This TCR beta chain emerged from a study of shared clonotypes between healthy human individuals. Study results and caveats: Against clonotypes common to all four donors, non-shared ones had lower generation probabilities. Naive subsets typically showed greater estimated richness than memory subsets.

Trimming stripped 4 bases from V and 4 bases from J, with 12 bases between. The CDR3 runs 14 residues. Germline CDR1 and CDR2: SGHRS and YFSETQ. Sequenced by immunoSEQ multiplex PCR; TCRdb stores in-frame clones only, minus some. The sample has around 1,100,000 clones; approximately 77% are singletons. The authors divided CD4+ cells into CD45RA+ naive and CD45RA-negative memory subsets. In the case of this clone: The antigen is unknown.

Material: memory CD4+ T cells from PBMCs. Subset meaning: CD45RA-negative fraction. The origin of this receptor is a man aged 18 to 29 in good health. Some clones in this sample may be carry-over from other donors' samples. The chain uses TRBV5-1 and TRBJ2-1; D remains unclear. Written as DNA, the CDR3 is TGCGCCAGCAGCGTAATGTCCCTATACAATGAGCAGTTCTTC. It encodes CASSVMSLYNEQFF.